These 10 T cell receptor beta chains share one sample of origin, sequenced in a study of blood T cell repertoires in COVID-19. TCRdb keeps only in-frame clones here, not all; method: immunoSEQ multiplex PCR. The sample lists some 80,000 clones, roughly nine tenths occurring once. Sequencing was done on a sample of peripheral blood. All receptors come from a human donor in a cohort sampled during active COVID-19.

The genes are TRBV6-5 and TRBJ1-1; 8 positions match TRBD1. This CDR3 region has 14 residues. Trimming at V came to 3 bases and at J to 6 bases, leaving 6 bases not matched to a gene. The V gene's germline CDR1 is MNHEY and CDR2 SVGAGI. CDR3 nucleotide sequence: TGTGCCAGCAGTTATGACAGGGGAAGTGCTGAAGCTTTCTTT. Its protein product is CASSYDRGSAEAFF.

This clone was detected once. V is TRBV21-1 and J is TRBJ2-7; the table calls TRBD2, which could not be checked here. TRBV21-1 is a known pseudogene. The CDR3 consists of 20 residues. The CDR3 DNA reads as TGTGCCAGCAGCAAGAGAATCCCGGGACTAGCGGGAGGGGGTTGGTACGAGCAGTACTTC. Protein: CASSKRIPGLAGGGWYEQYF.

The genes are TRBV6-6 and TRBJ2-7; 7 nucleotides line up with TRBD1. Trimming cost V 4 bases and J 3 bases; bases outside gene matches: 6. The CDR3 contains 14 residues. Germline values: CDR1 MNHNY, CDR2 SVGAGI (reference sequence). For the CDR3, the DNA is TGTGCCAGCAGTTTGGGACAGACCGTCTACGAGCAGTACTTC. Protein: CASSLGQTVYEQYF.

This clone was detected only a few times. The rearrangement uses TRBV6-5 and TRBJ2-1, with TRBD1 identical over 8 bases. In germline, CDR1 is MNHEY, CDR2 SVGAGI. With V trimmed by 7 bases and J by 9 bases, 5 bases remained unmatched. CDR3 length equals 12 residues. CDR3 region: CASNRGQAEQFF. The CDR3 nucleotides read TGTGCCAGCAACCGGGGACAGGCTGAGCAGTTCTTC.

As DNA, the CDR3 is TGTGCCAGCAGCTTAGATTCCGGGGGGGCAGGTGATACGCAGTATTTT. Protein product: CASSLDSGGAGDTQYF. The genes are TRBV11-2 and TRBJ2-3, with 8 nucleotides matching TRBD2. This CDR3 region has 16 residues. J was trimmed by 6 bases and V by 0 bases; bases with no gene match: 8. The germline V gene encodes CDR1 SGHAT and CDR2 FQNNGV.

This chain joins TRBV6-6 and TRBJ2-1; 15 bases fit TRBD2. V trimming: 7 bases; J trimming: 6 bases; junction bases outside the gene matches: 4. The germline V gene encodes CDR1 MNHNY and CDR2 SVGAGI (reference sequence). CDR3 length equals 15 residues. This CDR3 is CASTRTSGGANEQFF. The CDR3 bases are TGTGCCAGCACGAGGACTAGCGGGGGGGCCAATGAGCAGTTCTTC.

This clone was observed a single time. The chain carries TRBV7-8 and TRBJ2-1; 7 nucleotides line up with TRBD2. The CDR3 has 17 residues. Losses at the gene ends were 6 bases for V and 0 bases for J; bases not matched to a gene: 11. The V gene's germline CDR1 is SGHVS and CDR2 FQNEAQ. CDR3 sequence: CASSTKRDYLSYNEQFF. CDR3 sequence (DNA): TGTGCCAGCAGTACCAAAAGGGACTACCTCTCCTACAATGAGCAGTTCTTC.

This sequence joins TRBV28 and TRBJ2-5, with TRBD1 identical over 12 bases. Germline-derived CDR1 and CDR2 are MDHEN and SYDVKM. There are 15 residues in the CDR3. Trimming removed 5 bases from V and 5 bases from J; junction bases left unmatched: 6. In DNA, the CDR3 is TGTGCCAGCAGTCTTCCGGGACAGGGGGCGGAGACCCAGTACTTC. Protein: CASSLPGQGAETQYF. The whole variable domain, filled in from reference TRBV28 and TRBJ2-5, reads DVKVTQSSRYLVKRTGEKVFLECVQDMDHENMFWYRQDPGLGLRLIYFSYDVKMKEKGDIPEGYSVSREKKERFSLILESASTNQTSMYLCASSLPGQGAETQYFGPGTRLLVL.

This clone appeared a few times. The genes are TRBV4-1 and TRBJ2-1; TRBD2 matches at 8 bases. The CDR3 is 15 residues long. V gave up 1 base and J gave up 3 bases; unmatched junction bases: 2. Germline-derived CDR1 and CDR2 are MGHRA and YSYEKL. DNA for the CDR3: TGCGCCAGCAGCCAAGCACTAGCGGACTACAATGAGCAGTTCTTC. Translated, it gives CASSQALADYNEQFF.

This chain uses TRBV5-4 with TRBJ2-2; the match to TRBD2 covers 9 bases. CDR3 size: 18 residues. Per the germline V gene, CDR1 is SGHNT and CDR2 is YYREEE (reference sequence). V trimming: 0 bases; J trimming: 4 bases; junction bases outside the gene matches: 10. Here the CDR3 reads CASSLAIAGGPGTGELFF. In nucleotides, the CDR3 is TGTGCCAGCAGCTTGGCCATCGCGGGAGGGCCGGGCACCGGGGAGCTGTTTTTT.